This T cell receptor beta chain was recovered during a study of T cells in Graves' hyperthyroidism and ophthalmopathy. An absence of ophthalmopathy progression within 18 months meant stable Graves' hyperthyroidism. Newly diagnosed patients aged 18 to 65 had hyperthyroidism of under 2 months' duration. Orbital computed tomography, thyroid ultrasound, serum thyroxine and TRAb, and clinical symptoms together informed the diagnoses. The CDR3 extends over 14 amino acids. Germline loops: CDR1 SGHTA, CDR2 FQGNSA. V lost 5 bases to trimming and J lost 3 bases, with 14 bases between them. From RNA transcripts, TCR beta CDR3 regions were amplified. RT-PCR in the first round (using the HTBI primer set) targeted the TCR CDR3. A single record per CDR3 protein comes from TCRdb applying MiXCR to the multiplex PCR reads. The table shows nearly 750,000 distinct CDR3 sequences, with 35% occurring only once.

The chain uses TRBV7-2 and TRBJ2-7; D possibly matches TRBD1 or TRBD2 (5 bases each). Sequenced material: blood. This clonotype originated in a woman in her forties with Graves' hyperthyroidism. CDR3 in DNA: TGTGCCAGCAGCCCCTACCAGGGAGACTACGAGCAGTACTTC. It yields the protein CASSPYQGDYEQYF. Looking up the rest from reference TRBV7-2 and TRBJ2-7 gives the full variable domain: GAGVSQSPSNKVTEKGKDVELRCDPISGHTALYWYRQSLGQGLEFLIYFQGNSAPDKSGLPSDRFSAERTGGSVSTLTIQRTQQEDSAVYLCASSPYQGDYEQYFGPGTRLTVT.